The entry below gives a single T cell receptor (beta chain) sequence along with its context. The CDR3 length is 16 residues. Trimming pared 5 bases from V and 6 bases from J, leaving 21 bases between. Per germline, CDR1 SGHAT and CDR2 FQNNGV. This sample is part of a study of OX40 agonist ivuxolimab in advanced cancers. Whole-study context: Patients took ivuxolimab, an agonistic anti-OX40 (CD134) antibody. Across the patients, intravenous ivuxolimab was delivered every 2 weeks at 0.01 to 10 mg/kg. Previous treatment with anti-PD-1, anti-PD-L1 or anti-CTLA-4 therapy was allowed; under 50% had received some.

Repertoires were generated with immunoSEQ multiplex PCR, while TCRdb's copy carries only in-frame clones and drops some. The table records roughly 49,000 clones, 80% to 90% of them present only once. The genes are TRBV11-2 and TRBJ2-3, with D possibly being TRBD1 (6 bases). This receptor was obtained from an adult with an advanced solid tumor such as melanoma, head and neck, liver or kidney cancer. The specimen comprised CD4+ or CD8+ T cells sorted from blood, sampled in a trial of the OX40 agonist ivuxolimab. DNA of the CDR3: TGTGCCAGCAGCGCCTCACAGGGTATGGCAGGGGATACGCAGTATTTT. Its protein is CASSASQGMAGDTQYF.